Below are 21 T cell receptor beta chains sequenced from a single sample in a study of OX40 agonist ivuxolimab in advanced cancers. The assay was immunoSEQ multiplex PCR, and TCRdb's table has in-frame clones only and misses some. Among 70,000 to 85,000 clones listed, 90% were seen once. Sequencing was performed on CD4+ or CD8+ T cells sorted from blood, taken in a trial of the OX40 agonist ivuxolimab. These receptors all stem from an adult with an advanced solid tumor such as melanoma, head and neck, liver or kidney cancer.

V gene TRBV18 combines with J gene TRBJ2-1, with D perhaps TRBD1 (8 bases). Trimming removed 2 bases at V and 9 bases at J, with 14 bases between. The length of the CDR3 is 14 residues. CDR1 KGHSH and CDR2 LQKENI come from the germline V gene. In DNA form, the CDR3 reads TGTGCCAGCTCACCAGGACAGGGAGGGGGTGAGCAGTTCTTC. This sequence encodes CASSPGQGGGEQFF.

This chain's CDR3 is CASSPARQADGYTF. The CDR3 DNA reads as TGTGCCAGCTCACCAGCCCGACAGGCGGATGGCTACACCTTC. The chain uses TRBV18 and TRBJ1-2, with D possibly being TRBD1 (6 bases). This CDR3 is 14 amino acids long. CDR1 and CDR2 (germline): KGHSH, LQKENI. Trimming pared 2 bases from V and 6 bases from J, leaving 13 bases between. The complete variable domain, with remaining parts taken from reference TRBV18 and TRBJ1-2, reads NAGVMQNPRHLVRRRGQEARLRCSPMKGHSHVYWYRQLPEEGLKFMVYLQKENIIDESGMPKERFSAEFPKEGPSILRIQQVVRGDSAAYFCASSPARQADGYTFGSGTRLTVV.

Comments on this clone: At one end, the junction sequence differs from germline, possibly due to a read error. CDR3 in amino acids: CASSYFAHGQYF. In DNA form, the CDR3 reads TGTGCCAGCAGTTACTTTGCTCACGGGCAGTATTTT. The rearrangement joins TRBV10-3 to TRBJ2-3; D remains unclear. CDR3 length equals 12 residues. Per germline, CDR1 ENHRY and CDR2 SYGVKD.

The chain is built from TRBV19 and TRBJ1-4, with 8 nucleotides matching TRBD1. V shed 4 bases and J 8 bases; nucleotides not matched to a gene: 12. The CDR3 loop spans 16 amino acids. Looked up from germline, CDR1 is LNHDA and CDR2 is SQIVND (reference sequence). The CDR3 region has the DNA TGTGCCAGTAGTACCGCGGACAGGGATAATCTCGAAAAACTGTTTTTT. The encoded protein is CASSTADRDNLEKLFF. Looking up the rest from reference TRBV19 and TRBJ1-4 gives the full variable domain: DGGITQSPKYLFRKEGQNVTLSCEQNLNHDAMYWYRQDPGQGLRLIYYSQIVNDFQKGDIAEGYSVSREKKESFPLTVTSAQKNPTAFYLCASSTADRDNLEKLFFGSGTQLSVL.

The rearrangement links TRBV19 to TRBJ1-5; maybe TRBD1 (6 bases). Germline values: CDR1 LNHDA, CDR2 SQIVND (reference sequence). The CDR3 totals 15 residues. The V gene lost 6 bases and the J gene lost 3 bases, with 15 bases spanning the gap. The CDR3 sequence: CASRPGQSYNQPQHF. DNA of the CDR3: TGTGCCAGTAGACCGGGACAATCTTACAATCAGCCCCAGCATTTT.

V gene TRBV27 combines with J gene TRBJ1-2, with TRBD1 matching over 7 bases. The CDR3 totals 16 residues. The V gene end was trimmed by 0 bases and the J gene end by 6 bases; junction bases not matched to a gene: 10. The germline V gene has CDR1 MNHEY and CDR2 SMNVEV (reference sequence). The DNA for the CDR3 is TGTGCCAGCAGTTTATCCTTGACAGGGAGGGTTGATGGCTACACCTTC. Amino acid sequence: CASSLSLTGRVDGYTF.

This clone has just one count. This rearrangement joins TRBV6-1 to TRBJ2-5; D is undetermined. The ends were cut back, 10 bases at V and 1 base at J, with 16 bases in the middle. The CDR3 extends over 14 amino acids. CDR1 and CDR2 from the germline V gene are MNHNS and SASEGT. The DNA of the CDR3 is TGTGCCATCCAAGAAGGACGGATCCAAGAGACCCAGTACTTC. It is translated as CAIQEGRIQETQYF.

The chain's CDR3 is CASSVEGRGSGANVLTF. The CDR3 DNA reads TGTGCCAGCAGCGTAGAAGGCAGGGGGTCTGGGGCCAACGTCCTGACTTTC. The chain carries TRBV9 and TRBJ2-6; 7 bases agree with TRBD1. The V gene end was trimmed by 0 bases and the J gene end by 1 base; junction bases not matched to a gene: 4. Germline values: CDR1 SGDLS, CDR2 YYNGEE. This CDR3 is 17 amino acids long.

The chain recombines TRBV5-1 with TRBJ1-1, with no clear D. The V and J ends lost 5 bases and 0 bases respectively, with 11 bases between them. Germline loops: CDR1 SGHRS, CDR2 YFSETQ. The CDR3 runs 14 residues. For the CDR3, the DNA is TGCGCCAGCAGTCTCTATCAGATGAACACTGAAGCTTTCTTT. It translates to CASSLYQMNTEAFF.

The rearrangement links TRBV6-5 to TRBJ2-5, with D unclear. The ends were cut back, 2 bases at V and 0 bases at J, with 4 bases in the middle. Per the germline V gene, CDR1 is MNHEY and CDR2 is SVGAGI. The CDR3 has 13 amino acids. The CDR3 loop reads CASSYQYQETQYF. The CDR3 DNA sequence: TGTGCCAGCAGTTACCAGTACCAAGAGACCCAGTACTTC.

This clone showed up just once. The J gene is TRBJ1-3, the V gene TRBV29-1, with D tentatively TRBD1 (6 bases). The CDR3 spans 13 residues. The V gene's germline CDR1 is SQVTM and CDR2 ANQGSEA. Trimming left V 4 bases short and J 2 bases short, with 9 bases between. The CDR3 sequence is CSVAKGAGNTIYF. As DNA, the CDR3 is TGCAGCGTTGCGAAGGGGGCTGGAAACACCATATATTTT.

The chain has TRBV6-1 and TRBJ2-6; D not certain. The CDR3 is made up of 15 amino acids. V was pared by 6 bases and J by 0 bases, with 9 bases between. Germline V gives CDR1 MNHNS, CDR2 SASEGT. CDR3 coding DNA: TGTGCCAGCAGGGAGAGGACCTCTGGGGCCAACGTCCTGACTTTC. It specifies CASRERTSGANVLTF.

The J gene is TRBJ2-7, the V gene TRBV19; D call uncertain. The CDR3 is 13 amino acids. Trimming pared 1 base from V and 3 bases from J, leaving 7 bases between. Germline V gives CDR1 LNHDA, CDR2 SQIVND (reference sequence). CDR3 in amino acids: CASSIGGNYEQYF. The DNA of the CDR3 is TGTGCCAGTAGTATAGGCGGAAACTACGAGCAGTACTTC.

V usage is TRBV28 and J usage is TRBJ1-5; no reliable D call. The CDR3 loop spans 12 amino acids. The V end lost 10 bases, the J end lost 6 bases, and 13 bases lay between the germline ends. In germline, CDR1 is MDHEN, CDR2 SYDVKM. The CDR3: CATGEVGQPQHF. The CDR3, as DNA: TGTGCCACCGGGGAGGTGGGTCAGCCCCAGCATTTT.

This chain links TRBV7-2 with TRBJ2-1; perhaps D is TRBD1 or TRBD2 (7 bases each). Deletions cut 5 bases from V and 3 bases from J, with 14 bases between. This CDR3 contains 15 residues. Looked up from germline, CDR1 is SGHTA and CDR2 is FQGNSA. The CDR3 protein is CASSKRDSGYNEQFF. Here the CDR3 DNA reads TGTGCCAGCAGCAAGCGGGACAGCGGCTACAATGAGCAGTTCTTC. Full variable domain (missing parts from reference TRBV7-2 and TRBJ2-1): GAGVSQSPSNKVTEKGKDVELRCDPISGHTALYWYRQSLGQGLEFLIYFQGNSAPDKSGLPSDRFSAERTGGSVSTLTIQRTQQEDSAVYLCASSKRDSGYNEQFFGPGTRLTVL.

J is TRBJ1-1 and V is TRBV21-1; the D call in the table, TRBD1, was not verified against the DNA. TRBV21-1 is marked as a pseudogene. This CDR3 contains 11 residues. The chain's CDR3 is CASSRRQEAFF. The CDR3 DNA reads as TGTGCCAGCAGCAGACGACAGGAAGCTTTCTTT.

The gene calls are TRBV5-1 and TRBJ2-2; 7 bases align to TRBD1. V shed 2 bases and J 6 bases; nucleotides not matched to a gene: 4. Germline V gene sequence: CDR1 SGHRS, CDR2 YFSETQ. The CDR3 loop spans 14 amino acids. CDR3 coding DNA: TGCGCCAGCAGCTTAGTCCAGGGGGCCGGGGAGCTGTTTTTT. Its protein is CASSLVQGAGELFF.

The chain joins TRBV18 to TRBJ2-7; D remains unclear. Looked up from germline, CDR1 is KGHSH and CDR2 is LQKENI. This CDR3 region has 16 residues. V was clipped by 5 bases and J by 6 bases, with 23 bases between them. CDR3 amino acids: CASSSFATPIAAEQYF. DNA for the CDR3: TGTGCCAGCTCATCGTTTGCGACCCCCATCGCCGCCGAGCAGTACTTC. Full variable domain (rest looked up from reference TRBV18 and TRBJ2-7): NAGVMQNPRHLVRRRGQEARLRCSPMKGHSHVYWYRQLPEEGLKFMVYLQKENIIDESGMPKERFSAEFPKEGPSILRIQQVVRGDSAAYFCASSSFATPIAAEQYFGPGTRLTVT.

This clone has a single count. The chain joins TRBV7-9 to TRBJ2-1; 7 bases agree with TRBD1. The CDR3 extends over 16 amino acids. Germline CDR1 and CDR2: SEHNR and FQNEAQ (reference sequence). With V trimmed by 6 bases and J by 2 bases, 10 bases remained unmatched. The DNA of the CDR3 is TGTGCCAGCAGTCAGCCGGGACAGATAACCTACAATGAGCAGTTCTTC. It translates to CASSQPGQITYNEQFF. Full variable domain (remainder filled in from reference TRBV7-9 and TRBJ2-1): DTGVSQNPRHKITKRGQNVTFRCDPISEHNRLYWYRQTLGQGPEFLTYFQNEAQLEKSRLLSDRFSAERPKGSFSTLEIQRTEQGDSAMYLCASSQPGQITYNEQFFGPGTRLTVL.

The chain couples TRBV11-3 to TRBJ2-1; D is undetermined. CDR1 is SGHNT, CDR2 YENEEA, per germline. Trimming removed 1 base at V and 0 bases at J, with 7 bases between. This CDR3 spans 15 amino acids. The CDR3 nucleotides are TGTGCCAGCAGCTTAGGGTCCAGCTCCTACAATGAGCAGTTCTTC. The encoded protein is CASSLGSSSYNEQFF.

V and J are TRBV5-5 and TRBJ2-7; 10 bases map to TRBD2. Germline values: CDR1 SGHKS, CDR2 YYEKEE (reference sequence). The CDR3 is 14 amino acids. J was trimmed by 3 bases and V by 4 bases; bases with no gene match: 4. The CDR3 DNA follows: TGTGCCAGCAGCCCCGGACTAGCGGTCTACGAGCAGTACTTC. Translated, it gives CASSPGLAVYEQYF.